Below are 26 T cell receptor beta chains sequenced from a single sample in a study of identifying expanded T cells in peripheral blood. The repertoire was sequenced with immunoSEQ multiplex PCR; TCRdb's copy has only in-frame clones and lacks some. The data show under 100,000 clones, with 80% to 90% seen just once and 7.3% held by the top ten. The sequenced sample consisted of blood. Source of these receptors: a person aged 18 to 75 in good health.

This clone appeared a single time. The V and J genes are TRBV6-5 and TRBJ1-3; no clear D. The CDR3 is 15 residues long. Germline lookup yields CDR1 MNHEY and CDR2 SVGAGI. With 4 bases removed from V and 0 bases from J, the gap between germline ends came to 10 bases. CDR3 DNA: TGTGCCAGCAGTTCGGACCGATACTCTGGAAACACCATATATTTT. Its protein product is CASSSDRYSGNTIYF.

The CDR3: CASSKGSYNEQFF. CDR3 in DNA: TGTGCCAGCAGTAAGGGATCCTACAATGAGCAGTTCTTC. The V and J genes are TRBV25-1 and TRBJ2-1; no definite D call. Germline CDR1 and CDR2: MGHDK and SYGVNS. The CDR3 is 13 amino acids. Trimming removed 5 bases at V and 1 base at J, with 6 bases between.

The genes are TRBV30 and TRBJ1-5; TRBD1 matches at 7 bases. Germline V gives CDR1 GTSNPN, CDR2 SVGIG (reference sequence). The CDR3 has 14 residues. Trimming at V came to 2 bases and at J to 5 bases, leaving 6 bases not matched to a gene. Here the CDR3 reads CAWSLQGKDQPQHF. CDR3 bases: TGTGCCTGGAGTCTACAGGGGAAAGATCAGCCCCAGCATTTT.

V is TRBV4-1 and J is TRBJ1-3; D possibly corresponds to TRBD1 (5 bases). V was cut by 1 base and J by 2 bases, with 21 bases left in between. Germline CDR1 MGHRA, CDR2 YSYEKL. This CDR3 comprises 19 residues. The DNA for the CDR3 is TGCGCCAGCAGCCAAGGCCCACCCTTCGACAGTGGCCCTGGAAACACCATATATTTT. This translates into CASSQGPPFDSGPGNTIYF.

This chain links TRBV5-1 with TRBJ2-5; 8 nucleotides match TRBD1. V was clipped by 3 bases and J by 3 bases; unmatched bases: 4. The CDR3 length is 14 residues. The germline V gene has CDR1 SGHRS and CDR2 YFSETQ. CDR3 DNA sequence: TGCGCCAGCAGCTCTGTGACAGGGGAAGAGACCCAGTACTTC. This codes for CASSSVTGEETQYF.

The chain joins TRBV11-2 to TRBJ1-3; perhaps TRBD1 as D (5 bases). V lost 5 bases and J lost 1, with 9 bases in between. Germline assignment: CDR1 SGHAT and CDR2 FQNNGV. This CDR3 comprises 14 residues. CDR3 nucleotide sequence: TGTGCCAGCAGCGGAGGGGCGTCTGGAAACACCATATATTTT. Residues: CASSGGASGNTIYF.

The chain recombines TRBV6-6 with TRBJ2-7; D perhaps matches TRBD2 (5 bases). Trimming took 5 bases from V and 5 from J, leaving 13 bases between them. The CDR3 extends over 13 amino acids. CDR1 and CDR2 from the germline V gene are MNHNY and SVGAGI (reference sequence). CDR3 sequence reads: CASSRGEGNEQYF. The CDR3 nucleotides are TGTGCCAGCAGTCGGGGAGAGGGTAACGAGCAGTACTTC.

This rearrangement joins TRBV19 to TRBJ1-4; unclear D gene. This CDR3 is built from 14 residues. CDR1 and CDR2 from the germline V gene are LNHDA and SQIVND (reference sequence). The V end lost 9 bases, the J end lost 2 bases, and 13 bases lay between the germline ends. CDR3 loop: CASLKLGTNEKLFF. Here the CDR3 DNA reads TGTGCCAGCCTAAAACTGGGGACTAATGAAAAACTGTTTTTT.

V usage is TRBV5-1 and J usage is TRBJ2-2; 7 bases match TRBD1. The germline V gene has CDR1 SGHRS and CDR2 YFSETQ. The CDR3 has 17 amino acids. The V segment lost 4 bases and the J segment 5 bases; nucleotides outside the gene matches: 14. The chain's CDR3 is CASSARPGTELTGELFF. The CDR3 DNA sequence: TGCGCCAGCAGCGCCCGACCTGGGACAGAGCTAACCGGGGAGCTGTTTTTT.

The V gene is TRBV15, the J gene TRBJ2-6; D is uncertain. The V end lost 4 bases, the J end lost 0 bases, and 7 bases lay between the germline ends. CDR1 and CDR2 (germline): LNHNV, YYDKDF (reference sequence). The CDR3 covers 15 residues. The CDR3 is CATSIDLSGANVLTF. The CDR3, as DNA: TGTGCCACCAGCATCGACCTCTCTGGGGCCAACGTCCTGACTTTC.

V usage is TRBV19 and J usage is TRBJ1-1; D gene ambiguous. Germline CDR1 reads LNHDA; CDR2 reads SQIVND (reference sequence). The length of the CDR3 is 15 residues. V lost 1 base, J lost 1 base, and 10 bases lay in between. The CDR3 spells CASSIVGSGNTEAFF. CDR3 DNA sequence: TGTGCCAGTAGTATAGTAGGCTCAGGGAACACTGAAGCTTTCTTT.

V and J are TRBV15 and TRBJ1-4; a possible D gene is TRBD1 (5 bases). Trimming stripped 5 bases from V and 10 bases from J, with 20 bases between. In germline, CDR1 is LNHNV, CDR2 YYDKDF (reference sequence). There are 15 residues in the CDR3. In DNA, the CDR3 is TGTGCCACCAGCCCTCAAGCGGAGGGGCCGGTAAAACTGTTTTTT. Its protein is CATSPQAEGPVKLFF.

The rearrangement links TRBV7-3 to TRBJ1-6, with D hard to call. Between the trimmed V and J ends, which lost 2 bases and 9 bases, there was a span of 8 bases. Germline lookup yields CDR1 SGHTA and CDR2 FQGTGA. CDR3 length: 13 amino acids. CDR3: CASSLGDGSPLHF. The CDR3 DNA follows: TGTGCCAGCAGCTTAGGGGATGGTTCACCCCTCCACTTT. Full variable domain (rest looked up from reference TRBV7-3 and TRBJ1-6): GAGVSQTPSNKVTEKGKYVELRCDPISGHTALYWYRQSLGQGPEFLIYFQGTGAADDSGLPNDRFFAVRPEGSVSTLKIQRTERGDSAVYLCASSLGDGSPLHFGNGTRLTVT.

The V gene is TRBV7-9, the J gene TRBJ1-1; D might be TRBD1 (5 bases). This CDR3 spans 14 amino acids. Trimming took 1 base from V and 4 from J, leaving 10 bases between them. CDR1 and CDR2 (germline): SEHNR, FQNEAQ (reference sequence). CDR3 bases: TGTGCCAGCAGCTTAGGCGGGGCGGGCACTGAAGCTTTCTTT. Its translation: CASSLGGAGTEAFF.

This rearrangement joins TRBV5-1 to TRBJ2-6; either TRBD1 or TRBD2 may supply D (5 bases each). Germline V gene data show CDR1 as SGHRS and CDR2 as YFSETQ. This CDR3 is 13 amino acids long. Trimming left V 0 bases short and J 8 bases short, with 6 bases between. CDR3 residues: CASSLGGTNVLTF. The CDR3 nucleotides read TGCGCCAGCAGCTTGGGGGGGACCAACGTCCTGACTTTC.

J is TRBJ2-3 and V is TRBV5-4; D perhaps matches TRBD2 (6 bases). The germline V gene encodes CDR1 SGHNT and CDR2 YYREEE (reference sequence). The germline V and J ends were trimmed by 4 bases and 7 bases, with 10 bases remaining between them. The CDR3 is 12 amino acids. The CDR3 DNA reads as TGTGCCAGCAGCCCGGGACTGAATACGCAGTATTTT. It translates to CASSPGLNTQYF.

The V gene is TRBV6-6, the J gene TRBJ2-3; the match to TRBD2 covers 8 bases. Germline V lookup: CDR1 MNHNY, CDR2 SVGAGI (reference sequence). The J segment lost 5 bases and the V segment lost 5 bases, leaving 6 bases of the junction unmatched. The CDR3 runs 14 residues. As DNA, the CDR3 is TGTGCCAGCAGTCCGGGGGGGAGGAAAGATACGCAGTATTTT. This encodes CASSPGGRKDTQYF.

This chain connects TRBV27 to TRBJ2-7; 8 nucleotides agree with TRBD1. Germline V CDR1 and CDR2: MNHEY, SMNVEV (reference sequence). V shed 6 bases and J 1 base; nucleotides not matched to a gene: 8. CDR3 length: 15 residues. Written as DNA, the CDR3 is TGTGCCAGCAGATCAGGGGGCGAGGGTTCCTACGAGCAGTACTTC. This gives the protein CASRSGGEGSYEQYF.

This sequence joins TRBV6-5 and TRBJ1-1; D possibly corresponds to TRBD1 (5 bases). Trimming removed 2 bases at V and 5 bases at J, with 12 bases between. Germline loops: CDR1 MNHEY, CDR2 SVGAGI. The CDR3 is made up of 14 amino acids. The CDR3: CASSYGAGRTEAFF. In DNA form, the CDR3 reads TGTGCCAGCAGTTACGGCGCAGGGAGAACTGAAGCTTTCTTT.

This sequence joins TRBV6-5 and TRBJ1-2; 9 positions match TRBD1. The CDR3 is made up of 14 amino acids. Germline values: CDR1 MNHEY, CDR2 SVGAGI. V was clipped by 6 bases and J by 4 bases; unmatched bases: 6. CDR3: CASRLTGGRYGYTF. CDR3 sequence (DNA): TGTGCCAGCAGGCTTACAGGGGGCCGCTATGGCTACACCTTC.

This clone was seen more than once but under ten times. CDR3 in amino acids: CASSADRANSPLHF. The CDR3 DNA is TGTGCCAGCAGCGCGGACAGGGCGAATTCACCCCTCCACTTT. J is TRBJ1-6 and V is TRBV11-2, with 8 bases lining up with TRBD1. CDR3 length: 14 amino acids. From germline, CDR1 is SGHAT and CDR2 FQNNGV. Trimming removed 5 bases from V and 7 bases from J; junction bases left unmatched: 4.

The chain uses TRBV19 and TRBJ1-2; D remains ambiguous. The CDR3 loop spans 16 amino acids. CDR1 is LNHDA, CDR2 SQIVND, per germline (reference sequence). V was trimmed by 3 bases and J by 4 bases, leaving 18 bases between them. This CDR3 is CASSIQGLRTGYGYTF. The CDR3 DNA follows: TGTGCCAGTAGTATCCAAGGACTGAGGACGGGCTATGGCTACACCTTC. Together with reference TRBV19 and TRBJ1-2, the CDR3 gives the full variable domain: DGGITQSPKYLFRKEGQNVTLSCEQNLNHDAMYWYRQDPGQGLRLIYYSQIVNDFQKGDIAEGYSVSREKKESFPLTVTSAQKNPTAFYLCASSIQGLRTGYGYTFGSGTRLTVV.

CDR3 sequence reads: CASGTEAGNTIYF. In DNA form, the CDR3 reads TGTGCCAGCGGCACAGAGGCTGGAAACACCATATATTTT. V gene TRBV14 combines with J gene TRBJ1-3; D not certain. Germline CDR1 and CDR2: SGHDN and FVKESK. V was shortened by 8 bases and J by 2 bases, with 10 bases between the two germline ends. The CDR3 has 13 residues.

V and J are TRBV4-3 and TRBJ1-2; no firm D call. V lost 0 bases and J lost 0, with 8 bases in between. Germline lookup yields CDR1 LGHNA and CDR2 YSLEER. The CDR3 is 15 amino acids. The CDR3 nucleotides are TGCGCCAGCAGCCAAGACAGAGTAACTAACTATGGCTACACCTTC. Translating it yields CASSQDRVTNYGYTF.

The V call is TRBV19, the J call TRBJ2-2; weak D call: TRBD2 (5 bases). V shed 3 bases and J shed 1 base, with 6 bases lying between them. The CDR3 totals 14 residues. Germline CDR1 is LNHDA and CDR2 is SQIVND (reference sequence). CDR3 nucleotide sequence: TGTGCCAGTAGTATGGGGAGGAACACCGGGGAGCTGTTTTTT. It encodes CASSMGRNTGELFF.

This chain uses TRBV6-1 with TRBJ1-1, with D perhaps TRBD1 (5 bases). The germline gives CDR1 MNHNS, CDR2 SASEGT. The CDR3 totals 13 residues. V lost 4 bases, J lost 4 bases, and 10 bases lay in between. The chain's CDR3 is CASSAGTFTEAFF. For the CDR3, the DNA is TGTGCCAGCAGTGCAGGGACGTTCACTGAAGCTTTCTTT.